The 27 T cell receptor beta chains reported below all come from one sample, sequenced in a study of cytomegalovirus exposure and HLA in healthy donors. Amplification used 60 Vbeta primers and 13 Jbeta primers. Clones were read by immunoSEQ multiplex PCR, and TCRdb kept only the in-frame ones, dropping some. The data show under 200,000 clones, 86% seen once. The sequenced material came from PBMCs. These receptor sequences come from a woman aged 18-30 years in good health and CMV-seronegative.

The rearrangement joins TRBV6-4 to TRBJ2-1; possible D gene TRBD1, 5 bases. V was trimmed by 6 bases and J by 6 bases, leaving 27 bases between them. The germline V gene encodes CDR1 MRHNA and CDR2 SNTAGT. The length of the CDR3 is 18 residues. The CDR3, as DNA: TGTGCCAGCAGCCGAGACGGCCATGGGGTAGGACACATCAATGAGCAGTTCTTC. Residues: CASSRDGHGVGHINEQFF.

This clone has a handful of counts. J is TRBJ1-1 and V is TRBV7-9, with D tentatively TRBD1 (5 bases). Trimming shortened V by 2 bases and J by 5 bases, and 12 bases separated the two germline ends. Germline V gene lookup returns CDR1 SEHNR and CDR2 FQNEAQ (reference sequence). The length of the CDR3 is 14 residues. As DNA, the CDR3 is TGTGCCAGCAGCTTAATTGGGGCAGAGACTGAAGCTTTCTTT. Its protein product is CASSLIGAETEAFF.

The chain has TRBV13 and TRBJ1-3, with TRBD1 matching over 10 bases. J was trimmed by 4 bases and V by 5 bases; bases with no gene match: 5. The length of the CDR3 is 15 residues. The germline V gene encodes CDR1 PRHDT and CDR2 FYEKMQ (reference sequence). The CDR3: CASSLGQGTGNTIYF. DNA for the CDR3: TGTGCCAGCAGCCTGGGACAGGGGACAGGAAACACCATATATTTT.

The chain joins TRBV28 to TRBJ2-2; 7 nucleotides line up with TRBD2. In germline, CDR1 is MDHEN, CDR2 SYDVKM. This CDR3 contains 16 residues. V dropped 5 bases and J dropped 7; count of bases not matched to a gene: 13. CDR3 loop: CASSIGGRAFDGELFF. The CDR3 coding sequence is TGTGCCAGCAGTATTGGTGGGAGGGCCTTTGACGGGGAGCTGTTTTTT.

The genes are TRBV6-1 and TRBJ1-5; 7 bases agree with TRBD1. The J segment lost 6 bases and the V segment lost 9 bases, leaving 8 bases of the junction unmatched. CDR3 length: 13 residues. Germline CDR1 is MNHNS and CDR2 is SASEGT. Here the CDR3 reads CASDREHPQPQHF. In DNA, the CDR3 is TGTGCCAGTGACAGGGAACACCCTCAGCCCCAGCATTTT.

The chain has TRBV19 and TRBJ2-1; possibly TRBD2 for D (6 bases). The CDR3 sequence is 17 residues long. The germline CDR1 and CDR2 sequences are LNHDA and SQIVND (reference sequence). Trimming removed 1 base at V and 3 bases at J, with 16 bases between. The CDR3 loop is CASSIVGWEVGYNEQFF. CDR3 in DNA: TGTGCCAGTAGTATAGTAGGGTGGGAGGTTGGCTACAATGAGCAGTTCTTC.

The CDR3 nucleotides read TGTGCCAGCAGCATTGGACAGGGTACTCGCACAGATACGCAGTATTTT. Protein product: CASSIGQGTRTDTQYF. This rearrangement joins TRBV7-6 to TRBJ2-3; TRBD1 matches at 8 bases. Losses at the gene ends were 5 bases for V and 1 base for J; bases not matched to a gene: 8. Germline V lookup: CDR1 SGHVS, CDR2 FNYEAQ. This CDR3 comprises 16 residues.

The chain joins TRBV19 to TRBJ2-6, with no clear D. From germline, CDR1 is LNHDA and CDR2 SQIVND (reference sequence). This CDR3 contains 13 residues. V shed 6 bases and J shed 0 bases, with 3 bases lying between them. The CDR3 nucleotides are TGTGCCAGTAGGAGCTCTGGGGCCAACGTCCTGACTTTC. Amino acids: CASRSSGANVLTF. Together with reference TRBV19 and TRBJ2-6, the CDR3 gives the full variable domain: DGGITQSPKYLFRKEGQNVTLSCEQNLNHDAMYWYRQDPGQGLRLIYYSQIVNDFQKGDIAEGYSVSREKKESFPLTVTSAQKNPTAFYLCASRSSGANVLTFGAGSRLTVL.

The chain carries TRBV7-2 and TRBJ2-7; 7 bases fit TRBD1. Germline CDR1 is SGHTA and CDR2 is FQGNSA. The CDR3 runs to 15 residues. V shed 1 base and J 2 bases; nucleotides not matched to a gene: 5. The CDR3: CASSLETGETYEQYF. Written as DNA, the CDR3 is TGTGCCAGCAGCTTAGAAACAGGGGAGACCTACGAGCAGTACTTC.

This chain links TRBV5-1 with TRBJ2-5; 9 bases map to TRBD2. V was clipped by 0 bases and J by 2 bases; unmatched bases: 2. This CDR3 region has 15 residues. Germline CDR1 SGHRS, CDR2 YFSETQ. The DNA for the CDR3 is TGCGCCAGCAGCTTGGGGCTAGCGGGGCAAGAGACCCAGTACTTC. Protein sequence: CASSLGLAGQETQYF.

The CDR3 loop is CASSTGVQGAYEQYF. CDR3 nucleotide sequence: TGTGCCAGCAGCACGGGCGTCCAGGGGGCCTACGAGCAGTACTTC. This chain joins TRBV5-4 and TRBJ2-7; the match to TRBD1 covers 7 bases. CDR3 length: 15 amino acids. Germline V lookup: CDR1 SGHNT, CDR2 YYREEE (reference sequence). The V and J ends lost 4 bases and 2 bases, in that order; junction bases with no gene match: 9.

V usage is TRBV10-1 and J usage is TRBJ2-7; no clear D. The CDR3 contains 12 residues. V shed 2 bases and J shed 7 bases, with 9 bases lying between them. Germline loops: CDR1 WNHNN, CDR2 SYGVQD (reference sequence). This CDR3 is CASSEANGEQYF. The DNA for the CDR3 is TGCGCCAGCAGTGAGGCGAACGGGGAGCAGTACTTC.

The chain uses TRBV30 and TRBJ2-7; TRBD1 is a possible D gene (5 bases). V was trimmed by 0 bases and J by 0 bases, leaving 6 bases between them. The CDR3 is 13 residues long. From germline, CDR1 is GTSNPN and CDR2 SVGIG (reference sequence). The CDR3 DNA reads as TGTGCCTGGAGTGTAGGGGCCTCCTACGAGCAGTACTTC. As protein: CAWSVGASYEQYF.

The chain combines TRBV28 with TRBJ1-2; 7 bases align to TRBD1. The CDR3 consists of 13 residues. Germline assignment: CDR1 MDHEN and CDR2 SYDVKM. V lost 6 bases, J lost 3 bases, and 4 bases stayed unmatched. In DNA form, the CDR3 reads TGTGCCAGCAGCCGAACAGGGGACTATGGCTACACCTTC. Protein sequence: CASSRTGDYGYTF.

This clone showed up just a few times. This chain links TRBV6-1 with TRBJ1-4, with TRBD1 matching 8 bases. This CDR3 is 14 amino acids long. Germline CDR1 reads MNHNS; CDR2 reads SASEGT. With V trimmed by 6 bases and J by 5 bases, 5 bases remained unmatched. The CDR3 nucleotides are TGTGCCAGCAGGCCCAGGGGGCTCAATGAAAAACTGTTTTTT. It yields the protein CASRPRGLNEKLFF.

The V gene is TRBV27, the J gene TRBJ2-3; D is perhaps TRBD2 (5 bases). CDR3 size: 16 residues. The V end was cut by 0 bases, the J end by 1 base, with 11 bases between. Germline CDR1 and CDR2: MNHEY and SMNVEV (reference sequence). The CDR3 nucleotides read TGTGCCAGCAGTTTATCGACGGGGTGGGGCACAGATACGCAGTATTTT. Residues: CASSLSTGWGTDTQYF.

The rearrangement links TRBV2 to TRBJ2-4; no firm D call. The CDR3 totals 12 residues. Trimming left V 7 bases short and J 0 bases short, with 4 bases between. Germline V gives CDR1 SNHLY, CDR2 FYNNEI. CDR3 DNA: TGTGCCAGCACTGTAGCCAAAAACATTCAGTACTTC. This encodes CASTVAKNIQYF. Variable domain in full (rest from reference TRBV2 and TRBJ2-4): EPEVTQTPSHQVTQMGQEVILRCVPISNHLYFYWYRQILGQKVEFLVSFYNNEISEKSEIFDDQFSVERPDGSNFTLKIRSTKLEDSAMYFCASTVAKNIQYFGAGTRLSVL.

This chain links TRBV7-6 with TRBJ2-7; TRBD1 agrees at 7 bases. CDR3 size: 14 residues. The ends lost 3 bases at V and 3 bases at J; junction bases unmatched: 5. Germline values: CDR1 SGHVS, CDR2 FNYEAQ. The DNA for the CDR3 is TGTGCCAGCAGCTTGTGGTCAGGGGGCTACGAGCAGTACTTC. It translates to CASSLWSGGYEQYF.

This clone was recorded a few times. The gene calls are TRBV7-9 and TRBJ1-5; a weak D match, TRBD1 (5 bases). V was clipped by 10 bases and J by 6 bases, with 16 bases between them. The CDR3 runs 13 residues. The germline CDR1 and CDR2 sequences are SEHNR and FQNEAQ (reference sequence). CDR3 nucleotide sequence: TGTGCCAACACGTGCGGGGGAACTCAGCCCCAGCATTTT. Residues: CANTCGGTQPQHF.

CDR3 sequence reads: CASSPAGTSYGYTF. CDR3 nucleotide sequence: TGTGCCAGCAGCCCCGCGGGGACCTCCTATGGCTACACCTTC. The rearrangement joins TRBV7-6 to TRBJ1-2; tentative D call: TRBD1 (5 bases). Trimming pared 5 bases from V and 4 bases from J, leaving 14 bases between. Germline values: CDR1 SGHVS, CDR2 FNYEAQ. The CDR3 sequence is 14 residues long.

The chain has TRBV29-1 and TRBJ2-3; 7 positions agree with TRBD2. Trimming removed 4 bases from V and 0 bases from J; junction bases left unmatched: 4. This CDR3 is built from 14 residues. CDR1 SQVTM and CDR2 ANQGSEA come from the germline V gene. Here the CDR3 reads CSVGAGASTDTQYF. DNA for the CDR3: TGCAGCGTTGGGGCGGGAGCTAGCACAGATACGCAGTATTTT.

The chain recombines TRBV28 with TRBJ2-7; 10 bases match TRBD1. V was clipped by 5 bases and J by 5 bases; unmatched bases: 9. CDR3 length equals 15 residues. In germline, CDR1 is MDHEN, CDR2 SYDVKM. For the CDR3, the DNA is TGTGCCAGCAGTCGGATAGACAGGGGGCTGGACGAGCAGTACTTC. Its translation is CASSRIDRGLDEQYF.

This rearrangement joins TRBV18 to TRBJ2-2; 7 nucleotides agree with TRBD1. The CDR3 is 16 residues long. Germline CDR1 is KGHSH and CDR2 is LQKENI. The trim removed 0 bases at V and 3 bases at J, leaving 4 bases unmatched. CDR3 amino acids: CASSPPAQGHTGELFF. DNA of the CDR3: TGTGCCAGCTCACCACCGGCACAGGGGCACACCGGGGAGCTGTTTTTT.

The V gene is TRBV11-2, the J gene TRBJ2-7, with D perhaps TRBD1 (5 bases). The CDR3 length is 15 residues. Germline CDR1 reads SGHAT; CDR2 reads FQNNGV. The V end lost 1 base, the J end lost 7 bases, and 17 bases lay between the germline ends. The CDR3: CASSLGQGIPREQYF. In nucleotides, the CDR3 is TGTGCCAGCAGCTTAGGGCAGGGAATCCCTAGGGAGCAGTACTTC.

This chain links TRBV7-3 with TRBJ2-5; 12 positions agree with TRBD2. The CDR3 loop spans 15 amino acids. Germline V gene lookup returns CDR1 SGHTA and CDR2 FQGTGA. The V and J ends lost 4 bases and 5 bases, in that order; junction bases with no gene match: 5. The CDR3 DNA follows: TGTGCCAGCAGCTCGACTAGCGGGAGCGGTGAGACCCAGTACTTC. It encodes CASSSTSGSGETQYF.

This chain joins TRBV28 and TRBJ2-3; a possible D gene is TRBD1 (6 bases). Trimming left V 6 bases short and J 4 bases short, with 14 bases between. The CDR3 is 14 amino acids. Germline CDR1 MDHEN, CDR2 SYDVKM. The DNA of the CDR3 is TGTGCCAGCAGCACAGGGTCGGTGCCAGATACGCAGTATTTT. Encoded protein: CASSTGSVPDTQYF.

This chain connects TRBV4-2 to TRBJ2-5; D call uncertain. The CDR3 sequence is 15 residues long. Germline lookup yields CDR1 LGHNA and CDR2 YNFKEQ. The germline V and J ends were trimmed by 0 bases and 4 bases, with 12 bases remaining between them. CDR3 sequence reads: CASSQEPRRAETQYF. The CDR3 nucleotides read TGTGCCAGCAGCCAAGAACCTAGGCGAGCAGAGACCCAGTACTTC.